A single sample gave rise to the 4 T cell receptor beta chains below, sequenced in a study of control samples from healthy donors and cancer patients. Assay used: immunoSEQ multiplex PCR; TCRdb lists only in-frame clones, some missing. The sample shows 200,000 to 250,000 clones, over 90% of them seen only once. Input material: blood. These receptor sequences come from a man aged 50-59 years in good health.

With regard to this clone: The same CDR3 also results from other DNA sequences found in this sample. The CDR3 spells CASTRDSYGYTF. CDR3 DNA: TGTGCCAGCACCCGGGACAGCTATGGCTACACCTTC. The gene calls are TRBV12-3 or TRBV12-4 and TRBJ1-2; 7 bases fit TRBD1. The CDR3 is 12 amino acids. The J segment lost 4 bases and the V segment lost 7 bases, leaving 3 bases of the junction unmatched.

V and J are TRBV6-5 and TRBJ1-1; no clear D gene. The CDR3 consists of 13 residues. Per germline, CDR1 MNHEY and CDR2 SVGAGI. Trimming left V 2 bases short and J 1 base short, with 5 bases between. The CDR3 DNA reads as TGTGCCAGCAGTTACAAGACGAACACTGAAGCTTTCTTT. It translates to CASSYKTNTEAFF.

This chain connects TRBV5-1 to TRBJ2-1; tentatively, D is TRBD2 (5 bases). Trimming cost V 1 base and J 2 bases, with 13 bases left between them. The CDR3 length is 16 residues. Germline V gives CDR1 SGHRS, CDR2 YFSETQ. CDR3 bases: TGCGCCAGCAGCTTGTTGGGCCCGGGAACCTACAATGAGCAGTTCTTC. Translation: CASSLLGPGTYNEQFF.

This chain uses TRBV9 with TRBJ1-1; D is possibly TRBD1 (5 bases). Germline V gene data show CDR1 as SGDLS and CDR2 as YYNGEE. V lost 3 bases to trimming and J lost 4 bases, with 22 bases between them. CDR3 length equals 17 residues. CDR3 loop: CASSASRAGLGVTEAFF. The CDR3 coding sequence is TGTGCCAGCAGCGCCTCACGGGCAGGGCTTGGGGTCACTGAAGCTTTCTTT.